This note documents a single T cell receptor (beta chain) sequence. The sample comes from a study of cytomegalovirus exposure and HLA in healthy donors. Primers: 60 Vbeta forward and 13 Jbeta reverse. Here immunoSEQ multiplex PCR was the method, and the copy in TCRdb shows in-frame clones only, minus some. The data show about 230,000 clones, approximately 84% seen once. CDR1 is LNHDA and CDR2 is SQIVND in the germline V gene (reference sequence). The V gene end was trimmed by 7 bases and the J gene end by 1 base; junction bases not matched to a gene: 9. The CDR3 runs to 15 residues. The chain recombines TRBV19 with TRBJ1-1, with 7 bases aligning to TRBD1. Sequencing used PBMCs. This clonotype was sampled from a girl aged 2 to 9 in good health and CMV-seronegative. CDR3 in DNA: TGTGCCAGTATCGAAACGGGACAGTCGAACACTGAAGCTTTCTTT. Its translation: CASIETGQSNTEAFF. The entire variable domain, with the rest obtained from reference TRBV19 and TRBJ1-1, is as follows: DGGITQSPKYLFRKEGQNVTLSCEQNLNHDAMYWYRQDPGQGLRLIYYSQIVNDFQKGDIAEGYSVSREKKESFPLTVTSAQKNPTAFYLCASIETGQSNTEAFFGQGTRLTVV.